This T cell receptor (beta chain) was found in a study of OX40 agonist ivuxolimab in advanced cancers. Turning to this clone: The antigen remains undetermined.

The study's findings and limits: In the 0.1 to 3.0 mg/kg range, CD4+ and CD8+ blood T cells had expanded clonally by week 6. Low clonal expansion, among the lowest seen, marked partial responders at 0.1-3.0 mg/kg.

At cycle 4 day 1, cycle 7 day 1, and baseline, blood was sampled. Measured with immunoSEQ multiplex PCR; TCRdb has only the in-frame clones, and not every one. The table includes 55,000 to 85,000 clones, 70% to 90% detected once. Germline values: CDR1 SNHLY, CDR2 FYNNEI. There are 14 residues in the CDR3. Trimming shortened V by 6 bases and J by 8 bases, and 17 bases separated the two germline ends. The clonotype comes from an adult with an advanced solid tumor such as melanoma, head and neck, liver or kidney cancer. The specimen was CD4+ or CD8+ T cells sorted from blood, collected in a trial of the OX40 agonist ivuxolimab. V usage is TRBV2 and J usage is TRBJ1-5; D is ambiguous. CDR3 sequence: CASSGGRKSEPQHF. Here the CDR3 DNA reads TGTGCCAGCAGCGGTGGTAGGAAATCAGAGCCCCAGCATTTT.